Reported below is one T cell receptor (beta chain). Its antigen is not known. The record originates from a study of cytomegalovirus exposure and HLA in healthy donors. The V and J ends lost 2 bases and 2 bases respectively, with 21 bases between them. In germline, CDR1 is KGHSH, CDR2 LQKENI. This CDR3 has 18 residues. Study-level points and caveats: The majority of TCR sequences were rare, yet some public TCRs appeared in many donors.

The donors, nominally healthy at sampling, likely had unrecorded immune exposures. 13 Jbeta primers and 60 Vbeta primers were used for the PCR. Repertoires were generated with immunoSEQ multiplex PCR, while TCRdb's copy carries only in-frame clones and drops some. The sample carries about 130,000 clones, about 70% recorded once. Sequences were obtained from PBMCs. This receptor was taken from a middle-aged woman in good health and CMV-seropositive. The chain has TRBV18 and TRBJ1-2, with D possibly being TRBD1 (5 bases). This CDR3 reads CASSPGTTGGGVNYGYTF. DNA of the CDR3: TGTGCCAGCTCACCAGGGACTACAGGTGGTGGGGTCAACTATGGCTACACCTTC.